This TCR beta chain was retrieved from a study of cytomegalovirus exposure and HLA in healthy donors. Both 60 Vbeta primers and 13 Jbeta primers went into the PCR. Sequenced by immunoSEQ multiplex PCR; TCRdb stores in-frame clones only, minus some. The repertoire consists of hundreds of thousands of clones, with about 79% occurring once and the leading ten covering around 2%. The CDR3 is 16 residues long. J was trimmed by 0 bases and V by 4 bases; bases with no gene match: 7. From germline, CDR1 is SGHRS and CDR2 YFSETQ. This clonotype originated in a man aged 18-30 years in good health and CMV-seronegative. This sequence joins TRBV5-1 and TRBJ2-1, with 7 bases that match TRBD1. The sample was PBMCs. The CDR3 bases are TGCGCCAGCAGCCTCCCGGGACAGCCCTCCTACAATGAGCAGTTCTTC. Translated: CASSLPGQPSYNEQFF.